The TCR beta chain described here comes from a study of blood T cell repertoires in COVID-19. About the study: Researchers got acute and convalescent COVID-19 samples from the United States, Italy and Spain. T cells, B-cell-depleted T cells, or PBMCs provided the cDNA or gDNA that served as material.

The germline gives CDR1 LNHDA, CDR2 SQIVND (reference sequence). The CDR3 consists of 15 residues. Trimming cost V 0 bases and J 5 bases; bases outside gene matches: 6. TCRdb's table, derived via immunoSEQ multiplex PCR, lists solely in-frame clones and lacks some. The table includes 35,000 to 45,000 clones, 80% to 90% detected once. The rearrangement joins TRBV19 to TRBJ2-7; TRBD1 matches at 8 bases. This TCR came from a man between 35 and 55 years old with active COVID-19. Sample: peripheral blood. The CDR3 reads CASSIDDQGANEQYF. CDR3 bases: TGTGCCAGTAGTATAGACGACCAGGGGGCTAACGAGCAGTACTTC.